This entry describes one T cell receptor (beta chain). The record originates from a study of cytomegalovirus exposure and HLA in healthy donors. The CDR3 has 13 residues. From germline, CDR1 is SGHAT and CDR2 FQNNGV. The V and J ends lost 5 bases and 2 bases respectively, with 8 bases between them. Using immunoSEQ multiplex PCR, the repertoire was profiled, and TCRdb retains in-frame clones only, with some absent. The sample has about 110,000 clones, about 94% seen once. The V and J genes are TRBV11-2 and TRBJ2-3; D not certain. The sample comprised PBMCs. The sequence came from a woman aged 18-35 years in good health and CMV-seronegative. CDR3 bases: TGTGCCAGCAGCGCACACCTCACAGATACGCAGTATTTT. Encoded protein: CASSAHLTDTQYF.